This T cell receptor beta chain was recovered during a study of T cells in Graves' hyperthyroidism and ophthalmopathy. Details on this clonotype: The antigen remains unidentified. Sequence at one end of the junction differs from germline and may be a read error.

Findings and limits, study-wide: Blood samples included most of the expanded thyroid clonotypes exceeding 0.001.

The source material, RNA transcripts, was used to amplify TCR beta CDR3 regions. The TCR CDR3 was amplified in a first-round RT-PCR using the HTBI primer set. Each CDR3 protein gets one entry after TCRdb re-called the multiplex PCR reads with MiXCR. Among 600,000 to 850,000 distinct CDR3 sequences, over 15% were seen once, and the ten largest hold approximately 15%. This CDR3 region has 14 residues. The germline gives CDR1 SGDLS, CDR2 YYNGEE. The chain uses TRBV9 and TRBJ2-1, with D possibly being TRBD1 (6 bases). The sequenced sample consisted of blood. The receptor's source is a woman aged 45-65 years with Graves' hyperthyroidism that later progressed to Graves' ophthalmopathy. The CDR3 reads CASSAGVPYNEQLF. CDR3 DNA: TGTGCCAGCAGCGCAGGGGTCCCCTACAATGAGCAGCTCTTC.